Listed below are T cell receptor beta chains from one sample, sequenced in a study of a mutant IDH1 vaccine in newly diagnosed glioma. Their cognate antigens are unknown. This table comes from immunoSEQ multiplex PCR, and its TCRdb copy is limited to in-frame clones, with some not included. The sample shows about 64,000 clones, approximately 84% of them seen only once. The source was PBMCs, collected from a glioma patient whose treatment included an IDH1 peptide vaccine. The receptor set was obtained from a woman aged 50 to 65 with glioma. CDR3s include the opening cysteine and the closing phenylalanine or tryptophan. A D gene is named only where the DNA matches it firmly. Some rows mark clone size as missing; the rest say once, few, many or name a class of expanded clone.

V	size	J	D	DNA	CDR3
TRBV27	.	TRBJ2-7	TRBD2	TGTGCCAGCAGTTGGAATAGCGGGGGTTACGAGCAGTACTTC	CASSWNSGGYEQYF
TRBV18	.	TRBJ1-2	.	TGTGCCAGCTCACCCAGGGATGGCTACACCTTC	CASSPRDGYTF
TRBV18	.	TRBJ2-2	.	TGTGCCAGCTCACCCGGCCAGGGGAACACCGGGGAGCTGTTTTTT	CASSPGQGNTGELFF
TRBV9	.	TRBJ2-3	.	TGTGCCAGCAGCGATAGGGCCCCAGATACGCAGTATTTT	CASSDRAPDTQYF
TRBV30	.	TRBJ1-3	.	TGTGCCTGGAGTGCAGGACTCTCTGGAAACACCATATATTTT	CAWSAGLSGNTIYF
TRBV27	.	TRBJ2-5	.	TGTGCCAGCAGTTCCGGACTGAAAGAGACCCAGTACTTC	CASSSGLKETQYF
TRBV4-3	.	TRBJ2-3	TRBD2	TGCGCCAGCAGCTCCGGGACTAGCGGGGGGAGCACAGATACGCAGTATTTT	CASSSGTSGGSTDTQYF
TRBV4-1	few	TRBJ1-1	.	TGCGCCAGCAGCCCCCGGGACACTGAAGCTTTCTTT	CASSPRDTEAFF
TRBV7-9	.	TRBJ2-4	TRBD1	TGTGCCAGCAGCGAAACAGGGGGCTTAACCAAAAACATTCAGTACTTC	CASSETGGLTKNIQYF
TRBV28	.	TRBJ2-2	.	TGTGCCAGCAGTTCTAGCACCGGGGAGCTGTTTTTT	CASSSSTGELFF
TRBV6-4	.	TRBJ2-2	.	TGTGCCAGCAGTGACTCGGGCAAACTCGGGGAGCTGTTTTTT	CASSDSGKLGELFF
TRBV7-2	once	TRBJ2-7	TRBD2	TGTGCCAGCAGCTTAATGGCGGGGGGTGGCTACGAGCAGTACTTC	CASSLMAGGGYEQYF
TRBV5-1	few	TRBJ2-5	TRBD2	TGCGCCAGCAGCTTGAGCGGGGGAGAGACCCAGTACTTC	CASSLSGGETQYF
TRBV7-2	.	TRBJ1-4	.	TGTGCCAGCAGCTACCAGGGAACTAATGAAAAACTGTTTTTT	CASSYQGTNEKLFF
TRBV5-8	.	TRBJ1-1	.	TGTGCCAGCAGCTTACTCTGGACAGCCGGCACTGAAGCTTTCTTT	CASSLLWTAGTEAFF
TRBV9	.	TRBJ2-3	.	TGTGCCAGCAGCCCGGGGACTTCTGGCACAGATACGCAGTATTTT	CASSPGTSGTDTQYF
TRBV18	.	TRBJ1-1	.	TGTGCCAGCTCACCGCCAGGGCTCACTGAAGCTTTCTTT	CASSPPGLTEAFF
TRBV20-1	.	TRBJ2-6	TRBD1	TGCAGTGCTAGAACAGGGGGCGGTTTGGCTTTC	CSARTGGGLAF
TRBV4-2	.	TRBJ2-3	TRBD2	TGTGCCAGCAGCCAAGAAAGACTAGCGGGGGGGGGAAGCACAGATACGCAGTATTTT	CASSQERLAGGGSTDTQYF
TRBV5-1	.	TRBJ2-7	.	TGCGCCAGCAGCTGGGATTACTACGAGCAGTACTTC	CASSWDYYEQYF
TRBV9	few	TRBJ2-3	TRBD1	TGTGCCAGCAGCTTATCGGGACAGGTCACAGATACGCAGTATTTT	CASSLSGQVTDTQYF
TRBV4-1	.	TRBJ2-7	TRBD2	TGCGCCAGCAGCCAAGGACTAGCGGGGGCTCCGGAGTACTTC	CASSQGLAGAPEYF
TRBV11-1	.	TRBJ1-1	.	TGTGCCAGCAGCTTATCCCCGGACGAACCTCAAGCTTTCTTT	CASSLSPDEPQAFF
TRBV11-2	once	TRBJ2-3	.	TGTGCCAGCAGGACTGAGGGAGATACGCAGTATTTT	CASRTEGDTQYF
TRBV14	few	TRBJ2-1	.	TGTGCCAGCAGCCGCCAGGGAAGCCGCCATGAGCAGTTCTTC	CASSRQGSRHEQFF
TRBV19	.	TRBJ1-2	TRBD1	TGTGCCAGTAGTATACAGGGGGGAAAAGCGGGCTACACCTTC	CASSIQGGKAGYTF
TRBV5-4	.	TRBJ1-2	TRBD1	TGTGCCAGCAGCTCCCCTACGACCGGGACAGGGAGGAGAATCTATGGCTACACCTTC	CASSSPTTGTGRRIYGYTF
TRBV5-1	.	TRBJ1-5	.	TGCGCCAGCAGCTTGGGAGGGGAGCGCAATCAGCCCCAGCATTTT	CASSLGGERNQPQHF
TRBV30	.	TRBJ2-7	.	TGTGCCTGGAGTGTTGGACAAGGTGACGAGCAGTACTTC	CAWSVGQGDEQYF
TRBV19	.	TRBJ2-1	.	TGTGCCAGTAGTAGGAGGCCAGGTGAGAACAATGAGCAGTTCTTC	CASSRRPGENNEQFF
TRBV5-1	.	TRBJ1-1	TRBD1	TGCGCCAGCAGCCCCCGGACAGGGGCGGGCACTGAAGCTTTCTTT	CASSPRTGAGTEAFF
TRBV9	once	TRBJ1-6	TRBD1	TGTGCCAGCAGCGGGGGACAGTTTTATAATTCACCCCTCCACTTT	CASSGGQFYNSPLHF
TRBV4-1	.	TRBJ2-1	.	TGCGCCAGCAGCCAAGAGACCTACTCCTACAATGAGCAGTTCTTC	CASSQETYSYNEQFF
TRBV27	.	TRBJ1-2	.	TGTGCCAGCAGTTTATCAGGGGGGAATGGCTACACCTTC	CASSLSGGNGYTF
TRBV11-3	.	TRBJ2-1	TRBD1	TGTGCCAGCAGCCCCCGACAGGGGTGGAAAAATGAGCAGTTCTTC	CASSPRQGWKNEQFF
TRBV7-2	.	TRBJ2-1	.	TGTGCCAGCAGCCCCCAGGGCTCCTACAATGAGCAGTTCTTC	CASSPQGSYNEQFF
TRBV4-2	.	TRBJ1-4	.	TGTGCCAGCAGCCAAATGAGGGGAGGCAGGGAGGAGGAAAAACTGTTTTTT	CASSQMRGGREEEKLFF
TRBV11-2	.	TRBJ1-3	.	TGTGCCAGCAGCCGGGCGGGGGGTGGAAACACCATATATTTT	CASSRAGGGNTIYF
TRBV9	.	TRBJ1-1	.	TGTGCCAGCAGCGTAGTAAGGAGCGGAGGCTCTGAAGCTTTCTTT	CASSVVRSGGSEAFF
TRBV28	.	TRBJ1-1	.	TGTGCCAGCAGTAAAGAACCTAGATTTGGCACTGAAGCTTTCTTT	CASSKEPRFGTEAFF
TRBV19	.	TRBJ2-2	.	TGTGCCAGTAGTATCGGCTCAAACACCGGGGAGCTGTTTTTT	CASSIGSNTGELFF
TRBV27	.	TRBJ1-2	.	TGTGCCAGCAGCTATCAGGGATCCCATAACTATGGCTACACCTTC	CASSYQGSHNYGYTF
TRBV5-6	.	TRBJ2-3	.	TGTGCCAGCAGCCCCGTGGGAAAAAATACGCAGTATTTT	CASSPVGKNTQYF
TRBV9	once	TRBJ1-1	TRBD1	TGTGCCAGCAGCGTAGGGACAGGGGACGGGAACACTGAAGCTTTCTTT	CASSVGTGDGNTEAFF
TRBV7-8	.	TRBJ2-7	TRBD1	TGTGCCAGCAGCCCCACCGGGACAGGGAGATACGAGCAGTACTTC	CASSPTGTGRYEQYF
TRBV29-1	.	TRBJ2-1	TRBD2	TGCAGCGTTTTAGCGGGGGCAGAATCTTACAATGAGCAGTTCTTC	CSVLAGAESYNEQFF
TRBV5-1	.	TRBJ1-1	.	TGCGCCAGCAGCTTGGTTTCTGGAGGCACTGAAGCTTTCTTT	CASSLVSGGTEAFF
TRBV18	.	TRBJ1-4	TRBD1	TGTGCCAGCTCACGACAGGGGACTGCAACTAATGAAAAACTGTTTTTT	CASSRQGTATNEKLFF